The clone carrying this T cell receptor beta chain was detected many times. CDR3 length equals 14 residues. Germline CDR1 and CDR2: SEHNR and FQNEAQ (reference sequence). The V and J ends lost 1 base and 8 bases respectively, with 14 bases between them. The TCR beta CDR3 regions underwent amplification from RNA transcripts. First-round RT-PCR with HTBI primers preceded a second-round multiplex PCR. TCRdb ran MiXCR on the multiplex PCR reads and lists one entry per CDR3 protein. Among about 590,000 distinct CDR3 sequences, roughly 40% were seen once, and the ten largest hold around 4.6%. This entry is derived from a study of Graves' ophthalmopathy and Graves' hyperthyroidism.

The chain is built from TRBV7-9 and TRBJ1-1; D uncertain. The TCR comes from an adult man with Graves' hyperthyroidism. Material: peripheral blood or thyroid tissue (not recorded which). DNA for the CDR3: TGTGCCAGCAGCTTAGGGGGTGGCCAAGCAGAAGCTTTCTTT. It is translated as CASSLGGGQAEAFF. Looking up the rest from reference TRBV7-9 and TRBJ1-1 gives the full variable domain: DTGVSQNPRHKITKRGQNVTFRCDPISEHNRLYWYRQTLGQGPEFLTYFQNEAQLEKSRLLSDRFSAERPKGSFSTLEIQRTEQGDSAMYLCASSLGGGQAEAFFGQGTRLTVV.